This T cell receptor (beta chain) was documented in a study of CD4+ T cells in melanoma. The study's findings and limits: CD8+ T cell, macrophage and B cell function reportedly correlated with neoantigen-specific CD4+ T cells.

Trimming removed 4 bases at V and 3 bases at J, with 13 bases between. The CDR3 contains 14 residues. Per the germline V gene, CDR1 is SEHNR and CDR2 is FQNEAQ (reference sequence). For this clone: Its matching antigen is unknown.

The repertoire was sequenced with immunoSEQ multiplex PCR; TCRdb's copy has only in-frame clones and lacks some. This sample yields approximately 7,000 clones, of which less than 75% are seen a single time; about a fifth belongs to the top ten. The origin of this receptor is a human donor with melanoma. The V call is TRBV7-9, the J call TRBJ2-7, with TRBD2 as a possible D gene (5 bases). Sequencing input: cells from a culture (not recorded whether cultured in vitro). The CDR3 DNA reads as TGTGCCAGCAGCTCAATCCGGGATATCTACGAGCAGTACTTC. Protein sequence: CASSSIRDIYEQYF.